This TCR beta chain originates from a study of T cell changes during pregnancy in multiple sclerosis. Profiling relied on immunoSEQ multiplex PCR, and the TCRdb table lists in-frame clones only, not all of them. The table shows 30,000 to 40,000 clones, with around 89% occurring only once. V was pared by 3 bases and J by 8 bases, with 17 bases of the junction left unmatched. This CDR3 has 18 residues. Germline CDR1 is SGDLS and CDR2 is YYNGEE. The sequence was collected from a female donor with multiple sclerosis, enrolled in a pregnancy study. The sequencing used CD8+ T cells from peripheral blood mononuclear cells, collected in the third trimester of pregnancy. V usage is TRBV9 and J usage is TRBJ2-1, with 10 bases lining up with TRBD2. The CDR3 DNA sequence: TGTGCCAGCAGCGATACTAGCGGGGCCCCTGTAAGTCCGGATGAGCAGTTCTTC. Amino acid sequence: CASSDTSGAPVSPDEQFF.